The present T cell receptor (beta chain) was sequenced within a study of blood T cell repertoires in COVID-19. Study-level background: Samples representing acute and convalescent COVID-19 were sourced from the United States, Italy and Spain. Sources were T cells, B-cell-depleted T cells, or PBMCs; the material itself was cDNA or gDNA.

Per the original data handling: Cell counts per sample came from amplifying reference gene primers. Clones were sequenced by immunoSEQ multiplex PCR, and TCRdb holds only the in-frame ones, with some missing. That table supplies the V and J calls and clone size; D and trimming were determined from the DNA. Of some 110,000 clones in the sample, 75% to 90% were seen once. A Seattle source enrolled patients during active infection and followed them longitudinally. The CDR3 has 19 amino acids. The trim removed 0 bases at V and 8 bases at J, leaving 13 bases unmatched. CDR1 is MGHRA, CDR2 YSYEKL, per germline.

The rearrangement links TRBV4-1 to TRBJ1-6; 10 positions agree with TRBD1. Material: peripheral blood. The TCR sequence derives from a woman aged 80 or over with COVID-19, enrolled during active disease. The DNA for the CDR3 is TGCGCCAGCAGCCAAGAGGGGACAGGGGTATTTGAAGTGGATTCACCCCTCCACTTT. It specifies CASSQEGTGVFEVDSPLHF.